A single sample is the source of the 23 T cell receptor beta chains below, sequenced in a study of Ad26.COV2.S vaccination and SARS-CoV-2 variants. Treatment described: roughly 18 received Ad26.COV2.S at low or high dose, single or two shots; about five received placebo; per-sample allocation not given. Day 63 after the first vaccine or placebo injection was the time point for sampling. Sequencing used immunoSEQ multiplex PCR; TCRdb keeps in-frame clones, though not all of them. In the table there are 300,000 to 500,000 clones, around nine tenths of which are singletons. The sample in question was peripheral blood, obtained in a trial of Ad26.COV2.S vaccine versus placebo. The receptor set was obtained from a person between 18 and 65 years old who received the Ad26.COV2.S COVID-19 vaccine or a placebo.

V is TRBV14 and J is TRBJ2-5, with D uncertain. The CDR3 is 19 amino acids. The V end was cut by 0 bases, the J end by 2 bases, with 22 bases between. Per the germline V gene, CDR1 is SGHDN and CDR2 is FVKESK. CDR3 protein: CASSQDVGLGLDWQETQYF. The CDR3 nucleotides read TGTGCCAGCAGCCAAGATGTGGGTTTAGGATTAGATTGGCAAGAGACCCAGTACTTC.

This clone was observed once. The rearrangement joins TRBV6-5 to TRBJ2-7, with 7 bases matching TRBD1. V trimming: 10 bases; J trimming: 0 bases; junction bases outside the gene matches: 12. The CDR3 consists of 15 residues. Germline V gene sequence: CDR1 MNHEY, CDR2 SVGAGI. CDR3 amino acids: CATSDRDRSSYEQYF. The CDR3 DNA follows: TGTGCCACCTCAGACCGGGACAGAAGCTCCTACGAGCAGTACTTC.

The chain joins TRBV19 to TRBJ2-1; 11 positions match TRBD1. Germline lookup yields CDR1 LNHDA and CDR2 SQIVND (reference sequence). V was pared by 3 bases and J by 7 bases, with 5 bases of the junction left unmatched. This CDR3 has 15 amino acids. CDR3 sequence reads: CASSMGQGVFNEQFF. The CDR3 region has the DNA TGTGCCAGTAGTATGGGACAGGGGGTTTTTAATGAGCAGTTCTTC.

The chain links TRBV9 to TRBJ2-3, with D perhaps given as TRBD1 or TRBD2 (5 bases each). The CDR3 consists of 15 residues. Trimming shortened V by 1 base and J by 0 bases, and 9 bases separated the two germline ends. From germline, CDR1 is SGDLS and CDR2 YYNGEE. The CDR3: CASSVHGASTDTQYF. The CDR3 DNA reads TGTGCCAGCAGCGTACACGGGGCTAGCACAGATACGCAGTATTTT. The complete variable domain, with remaining parts taken from reference TRBV9 and TRBJ2-3, reads DSGVTQTPKHLITATGQRVTLRCSPRSGDLSVYWYQQSLDQGLQFLIQYYNGEERAKGNILERFSAQQFPDLHSELNLSSLELGDSALYFCASSVHGASTDTQYFGPGTRLTVL.

The gene calls are TRBV4-2 and TRBJ2-2; D gene uncertain. The length of the CDR3 is 15 residues. Germline values: CDR1 LGHNA, CDR2 YNFKEQ. Trimming took 0 bases from V and 4 from J, leaving 9 bases between them. The CDR3 protein is CASSQDPLFTGELFF. CDR3 coding DNA: TGTGCCAGCAGCCAAGACCCATTGTTCACCGGGGAGCTGTTTTTT.

The J gene is TRBJ2-7, the V gene TRBV7-9, with 8 bases fitting TRBD1. The CDR3 length is 14 residues. J was trimmed by 6 bases and V by 6 bases; bases with no gene match: 10. CDR1 is SEHNR and CDR2 is FQNEAQ in the germline V gene (reference sequence). CDR3 amino acids: CASRPGQGTGEQYF. The CDR3 DNA follows: TGTGCCAGCAGACCCGGACAGGGAACGGGCGAGCAGTACTTC.

The chain carries TRBV12-3 or TRBV12-4 and TRBJ2-1; either TRBD1 or TRBD2 may supply D (5 bases each). The length of the CDR3 is 13 residues. V lost 2 bases and J lost 5, with 7 bases in between. This CDR3 reads CASSLMGHNEQFF. The CDR3 DNA follows: TGTGCCAGCAGTTTAATGGGACACAATGAGCAGTTCTTC.

This clone was seen only a few times. The CDR3 region is CATSDGTGGGYTF. The CDR3 nucleotides read TGTGCCACCAGTGATGGGACAGGGGGTGGCTACACCTTC. The genes are TRBV24-1 and TRBJ1-2; the match to TRBD1 covers 11 bases. The V segment lost 3 bases and the J segment 7 bases; nucleotides outside the gene matches: 0. The V gene's germline CDR1 is KGHDR and CDR2 SFDVKD. The CDR3 spans 13 residues.

This chain uses TRBV13 with TRBJ2-1; 10 positions agree with TRBD1. This CDR3 spans 15 amino acids. Trimming took 6 bases from V and 4 from J; bases not matched to a gene: 6. Germline V CDR1 and CDR2: PRHDT, FYEKMQ (reference sequence). The CDR3 sequence: CASRPRDRGYNEQFF. CDR3 in DNA: TGTGCCAGCAGGCCGCGGGACAGGGGATACAATGAGCAGTTCTTC. The variable domain in full, with the rest retrieved from reference TRBV13 and TRBJ2-1, is AAGVIQSPRHLIKEKRETATLKCYPIPRHDTVYWYQQGPGQDPQFLISFYEKMQSDKGSIPDRFSAQQFSDYHSELNMSSLELGDSALYFCASRPRDRGYNEQFFGPGTRLTVL.

This sequence joins TRBV7-9 and TRBJ2-3; D call uncertain. Trimming shortened V by 1 base and J by 3 bases, and 11 bases separated the two germline ends. Germline V CDR1 and CDR2: SEHNR, FQNEAQ (reference sequence). The CDR3 runs to 15 residues. CDR3 bases: TGTGCCAGCAGCTTAGTGCGTCCGCCAACAGATACGCAGTATTTT. It codes for CASSLVRPPTDTQYF.

The CDR3 region has the DNA TGTGCCAGCAGCTCGACCTCGGAGAACGGTGAAGCTTTCTTT. Translated: CASSSTSENGEAFF. The rearrangement uses TRBV5-4 and TRBJ1-1, with D uncertain. CDR3 size: 14 residues. Germline loops: CDR1 SGHNT, CDR2 YYREEE (reference sequence). Deletions cut 3 bases from V and 7 bases from J, with 16 bases between.

The CDR3, as DNA: TGTGCCAGCAGCCCAGGGTCTGGCTACACCTTC. Translating gives CASSPGSGYTF. The chain has TRBV14 and TRBJ1-2, with D tentatively TRBD1 (5 bases). V lost 4 bases, J lost 7 bases, and 7 bases lay in between. CDR1 is SGHDN and CDR2 is FVKESK in the germline V gene. The CDR3 contains 11 residues.

V usage is TRBV5-1 and J usage is TRBJ2-2; 7 bases line up with TRBD1. Looked up from germline, CDR1 is SGHRS and CDR2 is YFSETQ. Unmatched junction bases numbered 12, after V lost 6 bases and J lost 7 bases. The CDR3 totals 15 residues. CDR3 loop: CASTTGTESIGELFF. The CDR3 DNA reads as TGCGCCAGCACCACCGGGACAGAGAGCATCGGGGAGCTGTTTTTT.

The chain links TRBV7-9 to TRBJ1-4; the D is unclear. The CDR3 has 16 residues. Germline V CDR1 and CDR2: SEHNR, FQNEAQ (reference sequence). V was shortened by 0 bases and J by 6 bases, with 14 bases between the two germline ends. The CDR3 loop is CASSLARGNRDEKLFF. In DNA form, the CDR3 reads TGTGCCAGCAGCTTAGCGCGTGGAAATCGAGATGAAAAACTGTTTTTT. The full variable domain, its missing parts supplied by reference TRBV7-9 and TRBJ1-4, is DTGVSQNPRHKITKRGQNVTFRCDPISEHNRLYWYRQTLGQGPEFLTYFQNEAQLEKSRLLSDRFSAERPKGSFSTLEIQRTEQGDSAMYLCASSLARGNRDEKLFFGSGTQLSVL.

The count of this clone is one. V and J are TRBV2 and TRBJ2-1, with a tentative D call TRBD2 (7 bases). This CDR3 is 16 amino acids long. Per germline, CDR1 SNHLY and CDR2 FYNNEI. V lost 2 bases and J lost 1, with 12 bases in between. CDR3 in amino acids: CASSERRGQSYNEQFF. The CDR3 bases are TGTGCCAGCAGTGAAAGGCGGGGGCAGTCCTACAATGAGCAGTTCTTC.

The chain joins TRBV7-2 to TRBJ2-6, with D possibly matching TRBD1 (6 bases). Germline V gives CDR1 SGHTA, CDR2 FQGNSA. Trimming cost V 6 bases and J 0 bases, with 12 bases left between them. This CDR3 spans 16 amino acids. The DNA of the CDR3 is TGTGCCAGCAGGGACAGAGTCAGCTCTGGGGCCAACGTCCTGACTTTC. This sequence encodes CASRDRVSSGANVLTF.

The genes are TRBV7-9 and TRBJ2-7, with a weak D call TRBD1 (6 bases). The CDR3 contains 14 residues. The V end was cut by 4 bases, the J end by 0 bases, with 10 bases between. Germline V gives CDR1 SEHNR, CDR2 FQNEAQ (reference sequence). This CDR3 is CASSSKTGSYEQYF. The DNA for the CDR3 is TGTGCCAGCAGCTCCAAGACAGGCTCCTACGAGCAGTACTTC.

The rearrangement uses TRBV6-1 and TRBJ2-3; no definite D call. The CDR3 length is 14 residues. The germline gives CDR1 MNHNS, CDR2 SASEGT. V was clipped by 3 bases and J by 1 base, with 8 bases between them. CDR3 sequence reads: CASSEEHRTDTQYF. The DNA for the CDR3 is TGTGCCAGCAGTGAGGAACACCGCACAGATACGCAGTATTTT.

The chain is built from TRBV7-9 and TRBJ1-3; no clear D. CDR3 size: 17 residues. Germline V gives CDR1 SEHNR, CDR2 FQNEAQ (reference sequence). The V and J ends lost 5 bases and 0 bases respectively, with 17 bases between them. CDR3 residues: CASSQVRPQSSGNTIYF. CDR3 nucleotides: TGTGCCAGCAGCCAGGTGCGCCCTCAGAGCTCTGGAAACACCATATATTTT.

The V and J genes are TRBV11-2 and TRBJ2-7, with unresolved D. The CDR3 is 12 amino acids. V was clipped by 5 bases and J by 5 bases, with 10 bases between them. CDR1 and CDR2 (germline): SGHAT, FQNNGV. This CDR3 is CASSPHRHEQYF. For the CDR3, the DNA is TGTGCCAGCAGCCCTCATAGACACGAGCAGTACTTC.

The chain joins TRBV29-1 to TRBJ1-2, with 7 bases that match TRBD1. V trimming: 6 bases; J trimming: 6 bases; junction bases outside the gene matches: 4. The CDR3 extends over 11 amino acids. The V gene's germline CDR1 is SQVTM and CDR2 ANQGSEA. CDR3 sequence: CSVATGNGYTF. For the CDR3, the DNA is TGCAGCGTGGCGACAGGGAATGGCTACACCTTC.

The chain employs TRBV6-5 and TRBJ2-5; 7 bases fit TRBD2. Germline CDR1 reads MNHEY; CDR2 reads SVGAGI. V was pared by 6 bases and J by 3 bases, with 4 bases of the junction left unmatched. This CDR3 has 13 residues. CDR3 sequence: CASSTGGKETQYF. The CDR3 bases are TGTGCCAGCAGCACCGGGGGGAAAGAGACCCAGTACTTC.

The gene calls are TRBV6-2 or TRBV6-3 and TRBJ1-1; D call uncertain. Germline loops: CDR1 MNHEY, CDR2 SVGEGT. Trimming stripped 5 bases from V and 3 bases from J, with 13 bases between. The CDR3 covers 14 residues. CDR3 DNA sequence: TGTGCCAGCAGTGGGCCCTCCCGGGACACTGAAGCTTTCTTT. Translation: CASSGPSRDTEAFF.